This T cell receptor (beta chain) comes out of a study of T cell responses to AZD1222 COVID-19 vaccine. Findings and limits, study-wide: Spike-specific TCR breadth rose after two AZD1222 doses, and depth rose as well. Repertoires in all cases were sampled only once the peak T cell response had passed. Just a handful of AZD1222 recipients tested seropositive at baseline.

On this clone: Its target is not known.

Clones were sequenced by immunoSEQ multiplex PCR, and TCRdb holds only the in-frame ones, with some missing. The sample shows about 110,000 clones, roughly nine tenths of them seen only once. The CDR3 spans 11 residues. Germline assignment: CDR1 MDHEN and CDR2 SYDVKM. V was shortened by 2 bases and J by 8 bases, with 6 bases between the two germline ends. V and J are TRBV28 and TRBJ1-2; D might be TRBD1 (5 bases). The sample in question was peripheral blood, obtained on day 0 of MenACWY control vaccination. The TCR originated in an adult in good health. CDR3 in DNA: TGTGCCAGCAGTTTAACAGGCGGCTACACCTTC. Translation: CASSLTGGYTF.